This T cell receptor beta chain appears in the sequencing data of a study of T cell responses to AZD1222 COVID-19 vaccine. Notes on this clone: Its target is not known.

Libraries were prepared by immunoSEQ multiplex PCR; TCRdb keeps only in-frame clonotypes and omits some of them. The profile shows 130,000 or so clones, 90% to 95% of them singletons. Study-level results: Repertoires were sampled only after the peak T cell response. When two AZD1222 doses had been given, Spike-specific TCR breadth and depth rose. Nearly half of spike-specific TCRs reportedly target variant regions that are unmutated in the B.1.351 and B.1.1.7 variants.

V lost 2 bases to trimming and J lost 0 bases, with 14 bases between them. The CDR3 runs to 16 residues. CDR1 is SGDLS, CDR2 YYNGEE, per germline. Sequenced here: peripheral blood, sampled on day 0 of AZD1222 vaccination. This clonotype was obtained from an adult in good health. This chain uses TRBV9 with TRBJ1-2, with D possibly TRBD1 on 6 matching bases. CDR3 residues: CASSVAGQLANYGYTF. The CDR3 coding sequence is TGTGCCAGCAGCGTCGCCGGACAGTTAGCTAACTATGGCTACACCTTC.